The 21 T cell receptor beta chains given below trace back to one sample, sequenced in a study of cytomegalovirus exposure and HLA in healthy donors. The study ran its PCR with 60 Vbeta and 13 Jbeta primers. The table came from immunoSEQ multiplex PCR; TCRdb's copy has only in-frame clones and leaves some out. Among 150,000 or so clones, more than 75% were seen once, and the ten largest hold approximately 8%. The sequenced sample consisted of PBMCs. The source is a young man in good health and CMV-seropositive.

This clone is a singleton in its sample. V gene TRBV27 combines with J gene TRBJ2-1, with 9 bases matching TRBD2. Germline CDR1 and CDR2: MNHEY and SMNVEV (reference sequence). V was clipped by 2 bases and J by 10 bases; unmatched bases: 3. The CDR3 totals 13 residues. Written as DNA, the CDR3 is TGTGCCAGCAGTTTACTTAGCGGGAGCGAGCAGTTCTTC. Translating it yields CASSLLSGSEQFF.

This clone was recorded once. The rearrangement joins TRBV7-9 to TRBJ2-2; D is perhaps TRBD1 (5 bases). This CDR3 spans 13 amino acids. The germline V gene encodes CDR1 SEHNR and CDR2 FQNEAQ (reference sequence). V lost 5 bases and J lost 4, with 8 bases in between. CDR3 coding DNA: TGTGCCAGCAGCCAACAGGTCACCGGGGAGCTGTTTTTT. It codes for CASSQQVTGELFF.

This chain joins TRBV19 and TRBJ2-7, with a tentative D call TRBD2 (7 bases). Trimming left V 4 bases short and J 5 bases short, with 15 bases between. This CDR3 contains 14 residues. Germline V CDR1 and CDR2: LNHDA, SQIVND (reference sequence). The CDR3 sequence: CASSSGGAVNEQYF. CDR3 DNA: TGTGCCAGTAGTAGCGGGGGCGCGGTAAACGAGCAGTACTTC.

This clone was counted between two and nine times. V and J are TRBV4-1 and TRBJ2-7; 14 bases are a match to TRBD2. From germline, CDR1 is MGHRA and CDR2 YSYEKL. This CDR3 region has 16 residues. V lost 6 bases to trimming and J lost 6 bases; unmatched junction nucleotides: 10. The CDR3 reads CASRPAPGLAGVEQYF. DNA for the CDR3: TGCGCCAGCAGACCTGCGCCGGGACTAGCGGGAGTCGAGCAGTACTTC.

This CDR3 reads CASATVYSNQPQHF. CDR3 DNA sequence: TGTGCCAGCGCAACAGTTTATAGCAATCAGCCCCAGCATTTT. The chain combines TRBV19 with TRBJ1-5; D uncertain. The germline V gene has CDR1 LNHDA and CDR2 SQIVND (reference sequence). CDR3 length equals 14 residues. Deletions cut 9 bases from V and 0 bases from J, with 12 bases between.

This clone was detected a few times. V is TRBV7-2 and J is TRBJ2-2; 7 nucleotides match TRBD2. The CDR3 covers 16 residues. CDR1 is SGHTA, CDR2 FQGNSA, per germline. V was pared by 5 bases and J by 3 bases, with 9 bases of the junction left unmatched. CDR3 nucleotide sequence: TGTGCCAGCAGCCAACAGGCGGGGGATTACACCGGGGAGCTGTTTTTT. Translating gives CASSQQAGDYTGELFF.

The J gene is TRBJ2-5, the V gene TRBV7-2; the D gene is possibly TRBD1 (6 bases). Looked up from germline, CDR1 is SGHTA and CDR2 is FQGNSA. Between the trimmed V and J ends, which lost 5 bases and 4 bases, there was a span of 11 bases. The CDR3 extends over 13 amino acids. CDR3 loop: CASSPQGGETQYF. The CDR3 DNA follows: TGTGCCAGCAGCCCACAGGGCGGAGAGACCCAGTACTTC.

The chain carries TRBV7-8 and TRBJ2-2; 8 bases map to TRBD2. Trimming removed 1 base from V and 5 bases from J; junction bases left unmatched: 6. CDR1 is SGHVS, CDR2 FQNEAQ, per germline. The CDR3 spans 16 residues. In nucleotides, the CDR3 is TGTGCCAGCAGCTTAGGGGCGGGAGGTTCGACCGGGGAGCTGTTTTTT. Translation: CASSLGAGGSTGELFF.

This clone was seen more than once but under ten times. The chain has TRBV30 and TRBJ2-4, with 10 bases fitting TRBD2. Germline V gene data show CDR1 as GTSNPN and CDR2 as SVGIG (reference sequence). J lost 6 bases, V lost 8 bases, and 16 bases had no gene match. The CDR3 extends over 16 amino acids. DNA for the CDR3: TGTGCCCATACCCTCAGCGGGAGGGCCGGTACAAACATTCAGTACTTC. Translating gives CAHTLSGRAGTNIQYF.

The chain couples TRBV7-2 to TRBJ2-3; a possible D gene is TRBD2 (5 bases). CDR1 and CDR2 from the germline V gene are SGHTA and FQGNSA. The CDR3 sequence is 17 residues long. With 5 bases removed from V and 1 base from J, the gap between germline ends came to 19 bases. The CDR3: CASSPRGAVLRTDTQYF. The CDR3 bases are TGTGCCAGCAGCCCCCGAGGAGCGGTCTTACGCACAGATACGCAGTATTTT.

V usage is TRBV6-5 and J usage is TRBJ1-3; D is undetermined. V was pared by 6 bases and J by 0 bases, with 9 bases between. Germline lookup yields CDR1 MNHEY and CDR2 SVGAGI. This CDR3 region has 14 residues. This chain's CDR3 is CASSSSFSGNTIYF. The CDR3 DNA follows: TGTGCCAGCAGCTCGTCGTTCTCTGGAAACACCATATATTTT.

This chain connects TRBV4-1 to TRBJ2-5; D is perhaps TRBD1 (5 bases). Germline values: CDR1 MGHRA, CDR2 YSYEKL. This CDR3 region has 16 residues. V was pared by 0 bases and J by 4 bases, with 15 bases between. The CDR3 bases are TGCGCCAGCAGCCAAGATGGAGTAGTAGGGGTAGAGACCCAGTACTTC. Translating gives CASSQDGVVGVETQYF.

This sequence joins TRBV9 and TRBJ1-4; D gene unclear. The germline CDR1 and CDR2 sequences are SGDLS and YYNGEE. The germline V and J ends were trimmed by 2 bases and 4 bases, with 9 bases remaining between them. The CDR3 extends over 14 amino acids. CDR3 region: CASSVGSYNEKLFF. The DNA of the CDR3 is TGTGCCAGCAGCGTGGGCAGCTATAATGAAAAACTGTTTTTT.

This clone has a single count. The rearrangement uses TRBV11-2 and TRBJ2-2; 10 bases agree with TRBD2. The V segment lost 0 bases and the J segment 9 bases; nucleotides outside the gene matches: 4. Germline V gene lookup returns CDR1 SGHAT and CDR2 FQNNGV. This CDR3 is built from 15 residues. CDR3 nucleotide sequence: TGTGCCAGCAGCTTAGAGATTAGCGGGGGGAGGGAGCTGTTTTTT. Protein: CASSLEISGGRELFF.

J is TRBJ1-2 and V is TRBV4-3, with 9 bases matching TRBD1. CDR3 length equals 15 residues. The germline gives CDR1 LGHNA, CDR2 YSLEER. V lost 1 base and J lost 9; bases outside the gene matches: 9. The CDR3 here is CASSQGTHDRGSYTF. In DNA, the CDR3 is TGCGCCAGCAGCCAAGGAACCCATGACAGGGGGAGCTACACCTTC.

The chain links TRBV28 to TRBJ2-2; D uncertain. The CDR3 length is 13 residues. Germline V gene lookup returns CDR1 MDHEN and CDR2 SYDVKM. V was pared by 6 bases and J by 0 bases, with 5 bases between. In DNA, the CDR3 is TGTGCCAGCAGGTTTACGAACACCGGGGAGCTGTTTTTT. Amino acids: CASRFTNTGELFF. Together with reference TRBV28 and TRBJ2-2, the CDR3 gives the full variable domain: DVKVTQSSRYLVKRTGEKVFLECVQDMDHENMFWYRQDPGLGLRLIYFSYDVKMKEKGDIPEGYSVSREKKERFSLILESASTNQTSMYLCASRFTNTGELFFGEGSRLTVL.

This sequence joins TRBV30 and TRBJ1-1; 8 positions match TRBD1. The CDR3 sequence is 13 residues long. V was clipped by 4 bases and J by 5 bases; unmatched bases: 6. From germline, CDR1 is GTSNPN and CDR2 SVGIG (reference sequence). CDR3 sequence reads: CAWTGGIWTEAFF. Here the CDR3 DNA reads TGTGCCTGGACAGGGGGCATTTGGACTGAAGCTTTCTTT.

This rearrangement joins TRBV19 to TRBJ1-6; D gene ambiguous. V shed 3 bases and J shed 11 bases, with 11 bases lying between them. CDR3 length: 13 amino acids. Germline-derived CDR1 and CDR2 are LNHDA and SQIVND (reference sequence). CDR3 protein: CASSMAERTPLHF. For the CDR3, the DNA is TGTGCCAGTAGTATGGCCGAGCGGACACCCCTCCACTTT.

This clone was counted a few times. The gene calls are TRBV7-3 and TRBJ2-7; TRBD1 aligns across 8 bases. The length of the CDR3 is 14 residues. Per the germline V gene, CDR1 is SGHTA and CDR2 is FQGTGA. The ends lost 1 base at V and 5 bases at J; junction bases unmatched: 4. Here the CDR3 DNA reads TGTGCCAGCAGCTTAATGGGGACAGGAAACGAGCAGTACTTC. This sequence encodes CASSLMGTGNEQYF. Based on the CDR3 plus reference TRBV7-3 and TRBJ2-7, the full variable domain is GAGVSQTPSNKVTEKGKYVELRCDPISGHTALYWYRQSLGQGPEFLIYFQGTGAADDSGLPNDRFFAVRPEGSVSTLKIQRTERGDSAVYLCASSLMGTGNEQYFGPGTRLTVT.

The rearrangement joins TRBV19 to TRBJ2-1; 10 bases fit TRBD1. CDR1 and CDR2 (germline): LNHDA, SQIVND (reference sequence). The length of the CDR3 is 15 residues. After removal of 5 bases from V and 2 bases from J, the junction contained 3 bases not matched to a gene. CDR3 nucleotide sequence: TGTGCCAGTAGTGTGACAGGGGGCCCCTACAATGAGCAGTTCTTC. It is translated as CASSVTGGPYNEQFF. Combining the CDR3 with reference TRBV19 and TRBJ2-1 gives the whole variable domain DGGITQSPKYLFRKEGQNVTLSCEQNLNHDAMYWYRQDPGQGLRLIYYSQIVNDFQKGDIAEGYSVSREKKESFPLTVTSAQKNPTAFYLCASSVTGGPYNEQFFGPGTRLTVL.

The CDR3 spells CSVQGAGNYGYTF. The DNA of the CDR3 is TGCAGCGTTCAGGGGGCGGGTAACTATGGCTACACCTTC. The chain uses TRBV29-1 and TRBJ1-2, with 8 bases identical to TRBD1. Germline V gene data show CDR1 as SQVTM and CDR2 as ANQGSEA. Losses at the gene ends were 5 bases for V and 1 base for J; bases not matched to a gene: 3. The CDR3 runs to 13 residues.